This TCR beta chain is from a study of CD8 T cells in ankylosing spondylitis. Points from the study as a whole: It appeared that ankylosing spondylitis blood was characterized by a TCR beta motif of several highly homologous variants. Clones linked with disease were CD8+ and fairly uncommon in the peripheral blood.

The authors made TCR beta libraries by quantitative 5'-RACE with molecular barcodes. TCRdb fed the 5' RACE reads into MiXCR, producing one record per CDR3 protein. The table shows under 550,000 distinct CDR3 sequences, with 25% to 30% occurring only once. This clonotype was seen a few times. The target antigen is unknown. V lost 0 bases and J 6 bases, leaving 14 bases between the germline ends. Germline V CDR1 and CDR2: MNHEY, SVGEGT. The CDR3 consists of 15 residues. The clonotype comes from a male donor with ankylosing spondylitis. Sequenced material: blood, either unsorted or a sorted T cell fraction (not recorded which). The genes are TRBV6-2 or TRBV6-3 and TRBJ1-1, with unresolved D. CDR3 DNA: TGTGCCAGCAGTTACTCGAGATTTGGCATGTCTGAAGCTTTCTTT. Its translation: CASSYSRFGMSEAFF.